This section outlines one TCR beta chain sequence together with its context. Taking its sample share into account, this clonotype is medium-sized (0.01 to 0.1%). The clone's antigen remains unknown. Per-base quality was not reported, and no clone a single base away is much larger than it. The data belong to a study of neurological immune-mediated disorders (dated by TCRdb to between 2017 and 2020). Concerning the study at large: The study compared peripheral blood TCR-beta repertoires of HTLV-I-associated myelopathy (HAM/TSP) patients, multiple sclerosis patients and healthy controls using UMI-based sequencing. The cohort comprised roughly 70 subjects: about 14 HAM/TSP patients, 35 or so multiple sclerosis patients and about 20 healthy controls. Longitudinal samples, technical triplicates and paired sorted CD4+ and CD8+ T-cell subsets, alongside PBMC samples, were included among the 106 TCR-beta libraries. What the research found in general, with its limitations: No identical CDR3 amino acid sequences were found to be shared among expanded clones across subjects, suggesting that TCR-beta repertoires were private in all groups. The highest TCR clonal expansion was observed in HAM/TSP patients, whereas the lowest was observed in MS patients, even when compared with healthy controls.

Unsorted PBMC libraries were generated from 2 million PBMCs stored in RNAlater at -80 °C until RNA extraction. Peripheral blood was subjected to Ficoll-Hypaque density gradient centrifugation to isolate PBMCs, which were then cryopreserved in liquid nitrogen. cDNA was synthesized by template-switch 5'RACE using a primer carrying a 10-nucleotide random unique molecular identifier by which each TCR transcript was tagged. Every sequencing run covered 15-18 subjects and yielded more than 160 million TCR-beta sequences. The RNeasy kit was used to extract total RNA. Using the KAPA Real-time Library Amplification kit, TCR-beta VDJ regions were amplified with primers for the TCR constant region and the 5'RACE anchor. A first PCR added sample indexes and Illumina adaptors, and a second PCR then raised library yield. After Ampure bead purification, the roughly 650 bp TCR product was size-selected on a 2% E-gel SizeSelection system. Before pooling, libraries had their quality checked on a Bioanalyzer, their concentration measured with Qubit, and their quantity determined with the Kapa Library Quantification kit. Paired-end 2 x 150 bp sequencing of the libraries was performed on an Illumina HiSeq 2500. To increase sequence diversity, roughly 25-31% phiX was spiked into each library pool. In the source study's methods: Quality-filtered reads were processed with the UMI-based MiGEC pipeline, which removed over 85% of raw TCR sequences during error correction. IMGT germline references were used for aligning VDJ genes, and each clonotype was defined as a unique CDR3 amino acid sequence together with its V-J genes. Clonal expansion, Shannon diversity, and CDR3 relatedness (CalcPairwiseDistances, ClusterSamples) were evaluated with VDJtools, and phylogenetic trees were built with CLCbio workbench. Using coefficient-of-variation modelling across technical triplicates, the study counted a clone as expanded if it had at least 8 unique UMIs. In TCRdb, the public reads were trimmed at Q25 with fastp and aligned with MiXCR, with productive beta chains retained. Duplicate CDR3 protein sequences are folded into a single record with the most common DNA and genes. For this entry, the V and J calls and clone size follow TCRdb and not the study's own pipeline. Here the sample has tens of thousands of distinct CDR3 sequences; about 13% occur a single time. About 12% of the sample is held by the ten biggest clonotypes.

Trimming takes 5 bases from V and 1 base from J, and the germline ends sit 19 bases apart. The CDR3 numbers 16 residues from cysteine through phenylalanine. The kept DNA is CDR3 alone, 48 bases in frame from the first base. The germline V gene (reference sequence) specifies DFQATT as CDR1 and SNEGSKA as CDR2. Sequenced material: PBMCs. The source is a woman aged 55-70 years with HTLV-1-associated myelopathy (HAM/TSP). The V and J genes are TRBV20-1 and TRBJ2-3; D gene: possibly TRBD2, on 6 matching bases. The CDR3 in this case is CSAPPPVERGTDTQYF. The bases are TGCAGTGCTCCCCCACCCGTAGAGCGGGGCACAGATACGCAGTATTTT.